The 23 T cell receptor beta chains below were found in one sample sequenced in a study of cytomegalovirus exposure and HLA in healthy donors. It was with 60 Vbeta and 13 Jbeta primers that the PCR ran. Clones were read by immunoSEQ multiplex PCR, and TCRdb kept only the in-frame ones, dropping some. Here the sample spans under 200,000 clones, 10% to 15% being singletons. Material: PBMCs. The receptors stem from a man aged 50 to 59 in good health and CMV-seropositive.

The table lists this clone with a few counts. This chain uses TRBV5-1 with TRBJ2-7; D possibly corresponds to TRBD2 (6 bases). CDR1 and CDR2 (germline): SGHRS, YFSETQ. The CDR3 runs 12 residues. The CDR3 sequence: CPSGRGLYEQYV. The CDR3 nucleotides read TGCCCCTCCGGGCGGGGCCTCTACGAGCAGTACGTC.

This clone appeared a few times. The chain uses TRBV13 and TRBJ2-7; 12 bases map to TRBD2. Trimming removed 5 bases from V and 4 bases from J; junction bases left unmatched: 3. Germline loops: CDR1 PRHDT, CDR2 FYEKMQ (reference sequence). CDR3 size: 14 residues. DNA of the CDR3: TGTGCCAGCAGCCGGACTAGCGGGGCGTACGAGCAGTACGTC. It specifies CASSRTSGAYEQYV.

This rearrangement joins TRBV11-2 to TRBJ1-6; 7 bases agree with TRBD1. This CDR3 comprises 14 residues. Germline CDR1 and CDR2: SGHAT and FQNNGV. The V segment lost 3 bases and the J segment 10 bases; nucleotides outside the gene matches: 6. The CDR3 sequence: CASSFDRVGSPLHF. The CDR3 nucleotides are TGTGCCAGCAGCTTCGACAGGGTTGGGTCACCCCTCCACTTT.

This clone was counted many times. The rearrangement links TRBV2 to TRBJ1-4; D ambiguous. The CDR3 has 15 residues. Trimming stripped 7 bases from V and 5 bases from J, with 17 bases between. In germline, CDR1 is SNHLY, CDR2 FYNNEI. CDR3 nucleotides: TGTGCCAGCACCGGAAGCCTGACACTCAATGAAAAACTGTTTTTT. Residues: CASTGSLTLNEKLFF.

The chain employs TRBV29-1 and TRBJ1-1; 7 bases line up with TRBD1. J lost 0 bases, V lost 6 bases, and 22 bases had no gene match. The germline CDR1 and CDR2 sequences are SQVTM and ANQGSEA. CDR3 size: 19 residues. CDR3 sequence (DNA): TGCAGCGTCTTGCCGGGACAGATCACCTCACCGCTACTGAACACTGAAGCTTTCTTT. Protein: CSVLPGQITSPLLNTEAFF.

V usage is TRBV9 and J usage is TRBJ1-1; TRBD1 might be the D (5 bases). Trimming took off 2 bases at V and 2 bases at J, with 13 bases between the two ends. CDR1 SGDLS and CDR2 YYNGEE come from the germline V gene. This CDR3 spans 15 amino acids. CDR3 bases: TGTGCCAGCAGCGTTTGGGAGGGGTCAAACACTGAAGCTTTCTTT. It codes for CASSVWEGSNTEAFF.

V gene TRBV7-2 combines with J gene TRBJ1-3; 7 bases are a match to TRBD1. The V segment lost 1 base and the J segment 0 bases; nucleotides outside the gene matches: 9. This CDR3 has 18 residues. Germline V CDR1 and CDR2: SGHTA, FQGNSA. Here the CDR3 reads CASSLEVQGESSGNTIYF. The CDR3 DNA follows: TGTGCCAGCAGCTTAGAGGTCCAGGGGGAGTCCTCTGGAAACACCATATATTTT. Combining the CDR3 with reference TRBV7-2 and TRBJ1-3 gives the whole variable domain GAGVSQSPSNKVTEKGKDVELRCDPISGHTALYWYRQSLGQGLEFLIYFQGNSAPDKSGLPSDRFSAERTGGSVSTLTIQRTQQEDSAVYLCASSLEVQGESSGNTIYFGEGSWLTVV.

The chain has TRBV5-6 and TRBJ1-6, with 9 nucleotides matching TRBD1. V dropped 4 bases and J dropped 10; count of bases not matched to a gene: 9. The CDR3 spans 15 residues. Germline V gene data show CDR1 as SGHDT and CDR2 as YYEEEE. CDR3 nucleotide sequence: TGTGCCAGCAGCCCAACAGGGGGCAATCAATCACCCCTCCACTTT. It is translated as CASSPTGGNQSPLHF.

This sequence joins TRBV5-1 and TRBJ2-1; D ambiguous. Between the trimmed V and J ends, which lost 1 base and 5 bases, there was a span of 4 bases. From germline, CDR1 is SGHRS and CDR2 YFSETQ. CDR3 length equals 12 residues. This CDR3 is CASSLPDNEQFF. Written as DNA, the CDR3 is TGCGCCAGCAGCTTGCCGGACAATGAGCAGTTCTTC. The entire variable domain, with the rest obtained from reference TRBV5-1 and TRBJ2-1, is as follows: KAGVTQTPRYLIKTRGQQVTLSCSPISGHRSVSWYQQTPGQGLQFLFEYFSETQRNKGNFPGRFSGRQFSNSRSEMNVSTLELGDSALYLCASSLPDNEQFFGPGTRLTVL.

The chain employs TRBV5-6 and TRBJ2-3, with no clear D. Germline CDR1 and CDR2: SGHDT and YYEEEE. This CDR3 comprises 14 residues. Trimming took off 4 bases at V and 1 base at J, with 10 bases between the two ends. CDR3 residues: CASSRSGGTDTQYF. DNA for the CDR3: TGTGCCAGCAGCCGGTCCGGAGGCACAGATACGCAGTATTTT.

The J gene is TRBJ1-2, the V gene TRBV10-3, with 9 bases fitting TRBD1. V lost 4 bases, J lost 3 bases, and 6 bases stayed unmatched. Germline CDR1 ENHRY, CDR2 SYGVKD. This CDR3 spans 15 amino acids. CDR3 coding DNA: TGTGCCATCAGTGTAGCGACAGGGGGAGACTATGGCTACACCTTC. Encoded protein: CAISVATGGDYGYTF.

The chain joins TRBV10-2 to TRBJ1-5; no definite D call. The V and J ends lost 10 bases and 6 bases respectively, with 16 bases between them. Germline V gene data show CDR1 as WSHSY and CDR2 as SAAADI. This CDR3 contains 13 residues. CDR3 loop: CATTRRGSQPQHF. DNA for the CDR3: TGCGCCACGACAAGGCGGGGTAGTCAGCCCCAGCATTTT.

The chain uses TRBV13 and TRBJ2-3, with TRBD1 as a possible D gene (6 bases). This CDR3 spans 16 amino acids. Trimming shortened V by 1 base and J by 3 bases, and 14 bases separated the two germline ends. Germline CDR1 is PRHDT and CDR2 is FYEKMQ (reference sequence). The CDR3, as DNA: TGTGCCAGCAGCTTAGCAGTCAGGGGTGGGACAGATACGCAGTATTTT. This encodes CASSLAVRGGTDTQYF.

V and J are TRBV18 and TRBJ1-1; 7 nucleotides agree with TRBD1. Germline V gene lookup returns CDR1 KGHSH and CDR2 LQKENI. The junction had 6 bases not matched to a gene; V was cut back by 4 bases and J by 4 bases. The CDR3 runs 14 residues. CDR3 protein: CASSRDSEGTEAFF. CDR3 sequence (DNA): TGTGCCAGCTCACGGGACAGCGAGGGCACTGAAGCTTTCTTT.

The chain combines TRBV11-2 with TRBJ2-2, with 7 bases matching TRBD2. The germline gives CDR1 SGHAT, CDR2 FQNNGV. Trimming removed 1 base from V and 2 bases from J; junction bases left unmatched: 7. The CDR3 spans 17 residues. CDR3 in DNA: TGTGCCAGCAGCTTAGTGGCCAGCGGGGTCAACACCGGGGAGCTGTTTTTT. Translating gives CASSLVASGVNTGELFF.

The chain employs TRBV10-1 and TRBJ1-2; the D gene is possibly TRBD1 (5 bases). V was shortened by 3 bases and J by 3 bases, with 8 bases between the two germline ends. The CDR3 is 13 amino acids. Germline loops: CDR1 WNHNN, CDR2 SYGVQD (reference sequence). CDR3 in amino acids: CASSDQTDYGYTF. The CDR3, as DNA: TGCGCCAGCAGTGACCAGACAGACTATGGCTACACCTTC.

The chain joins TRBV7-9 to TRBJ2-5, with 9 positions matching TRBD2. J gave up 4 bases and V 5 bases, and 11 bases lay outside the gene matches. The CDR3 covers 16 residues. The germline gives CDR1 SEHNR, CDR2 FQNEAQ (reference sequence). The CDR3 here is CASSRTIAGAGETQYF. In DNA, the CDR3 is TGTGCCAGCAGCCGTACTATAGCGGGGGCTGGAGAGACCCAGTACTTC.

A few counts support this clone. The chain employs TRBV6-5 and TRBJ1-2; D gene unclear. V lost 5 bases and J lost 0, with 10 bases in between. The CDR3 sequence is 14 residues long. CDR1 is MNHEY, CDR2 SVGAGI, per germline. CDR3 region: CASSRRTANYGYTF. CDR3 nucleotides: TGTGCCAGCAGTCGGCGAACAGCTAACTATGGCTACACCTTC.

This clone was picked up a small number of times. This chain links TRBV28 with TRBJ2-2; 7 bases match TRBD2. Germline V lookup: CDR1 MDHEN, CDR2 SYDVKM. V dropped 6 bases and J dropped 4; count of bases not matched to a gene: 8. This CDR3 is built from 15 residues. CDR3 DNA: TGTGCCAGCAGCCATGGACTAGTGAGCACCGGGGAGCTGTTTTTT. It encodes CASSHGLVSTGELFF.

V is TRBV2 and J is TRBJ1-2; D unclear. Germline V lookup: CDR1 SNHLY, CDR2 FYNNEI. The CDR3 contains 11 residues. V shed 4 bases and J shed 7 bases, with 7 bases lying between them. This chain's CDR3 is CASSVGGGYTF. The CDR3 nucleotides read TGTGCCAGCAGTGTAGGAGGTGGCTACACCTTC.

J is TRBJ2-5 and V is TRBV4-2, with TRBD2 as a possible D gene (6 bases). This CDR3 has 14 residues. Trimming removed 4 bases at V and 7 bases at J, with 16 bases between. The germline V gene encodes CDR1 LGHNA and CDR2 YNFKEQ. The CDR3 sequence: CASSPNGGGGTQYF. CDR3 bases: TGTGCCAGCAGCCCGAACGGGGGTGGGGGGACCCAGTACTTC.

This clone turned up a few times. This chain links TRBV6-5 with TRBJ2-2; D may be TRBD2 (5 bases). Germline loops: CDR1 MNHEY, CDR2 SVGAGI. This CDR3 contains 13 residues. The germline V and J ends were trimmed by 2 bases and 6 bases, with 7 bases remaining between them. The CDR3 coding sequence is TGTGCCAGCAGTTACCGGGATGCCGGGGAGCTGTTTTTT. Translated: CASSYRDAGELFF.

This clone occurred a few times. The chain is built from TRBV6-8 and TRBJ2-5; 7 bases fit TRBD1. CDR3 length equals 15 residues. With 4 bases clipped from V and 4 bases from J, the junction kept 9 bases outside the gene matches. Germline-derived CDR1 and CDR2 are MNHGY and SAAAGT. The CDR3 loop reads CASSSGTEGGETQYF. The CDR3 bases are TGTGCCAGCAGTTCGGGGACAGAAGGAGGAGAGACCCAGTACTTC.